The 32 T cell receptor beta chains in this list originate from one sample, sequenced in a study of blood T cells in healthy people across ages. Using a J-beta primer mix together with a sample-barcoded 5' primer, a second PCR was run for roughly 6 to 12 cycles. TCRdb re-analysed the 5' RACE reads in MiXCR, keeping a single row per CDR3 protein. The sample lists almost 800,000 distinct CDR3 sequences, 58% occurring once. The sample was blood. All receptors derive from a man aged 25-45 years in good health.

The genes are TRBV2 and TRBJ1-2; 9 nucleotides line up with TRBD1. J gave up 6 bases and V 9 bases, and 5 bases lay outside the gene matches. This CDR3 comprises 12 residues. In germline, CDR1 is SNHLY, CDR2 FYNNEI. CDR3 nucleotides: TGTGCCAGACTGAGGACAGGGGATGGCTACACCTTC. This codes for CARLRTGDGYTF.

The chain employs TRBV7-9 and TRBJ2-1; 10 bases are a match to TRBD2. Germline V gene lookup returns CDR1 SEHNR and CDR2 FQNEAQ (reference sequence). This CDR3 region has 17 residues. Trimming removed 4 bases from V and 7 bases from J; junction bases left unmatched: 13. CDR3 amino acids: CASSWDERTSGPNEQFF. CDR3 DNA: TGTGCCAGCAGCTGGGACGAGAGGACTAGCGGACCAAATGAGCAGTTCTTC.

V gene TRBV30 combines with J gene TRBJ2-7, with D possibly being TRBD2 (5 bases). V was cut by 5 bases and J by 3 bases, with 14 bases left in between. The CDR3 covers 13 residues. From germline, CDR1 is GTSNPN and CDR2 SVGIG (reference sequence). CDR3 in DNA: TGTGCCTGGGCGACGGGGTCTAACTACGAGCAGTACTTC. As protein: CAWATGSNYEQYF.

This CDR3 is CASGWPYEQYF. In DNA, the CDR3 is TGTGCCAGTGGGTGGCCCTACGAGCAGTACTTC. This sequence joins TRBV19 and TRBJ2-7; D uncertain. Germline lookup yields CDR1 LNHDA and CDR2 SQIVND (reference sequence). There are 11 residues in the CDR3. Trimming removed 8 bases from V and 2 bases from J, with 7 bases in between.

The chain has TRBV7-9 and TRBJ1-4; 11 nucleotides agree with TRBD1. The CDR3 contains 14 residues. V lost 5 bases, J lost 6 bases, and 2 bases stayed unmatched. Per the germline V gene, CDR1 is SEHNR and CDR2 is FQNEAQ (reference sequence). This CDR3 is CASSGQGAYEKLFF. CDR3 DNA: TGTGCCAGCAGCGGACAGGGGGCCTATGAAAAACTGTTTTTT.

The rearrangement uses TRBV6-4 and TRBJ2-7, with no clear D. Looked up from germline, CDR1 is MRHNA and CDR2 is SNTAGT. V was cut by 1 base and J by 1 base, with 5 bases left in between. CDR3 length equals 13 residues. The DNA of the CDR3 is TGTGCCAGCAGTGACTGGAGATCCTACGAGCAGTACTTC. Protein product: CASSDWRSYEQYF.

The chain links TRBV7-9 to TRBJ2-5; weak D call: TRBD2 (5 bases). CDR1 and CDR2 (germline): SEHNR, FQNEAQ (reference sequence). The CDR3 has 15 residues. The V gene lost 5 bases and the J gene lost 5 bases, with 18 bases spanning the gap. The CDR3 sequence is CASSPGEGPGETQYF. CDR3 DNA sequence: TGTGCCAGCAGCCCTGGAGAAGGGCCGGGGGAGACCCAGTACTTC.

This chain joins TRBV7-9 and TRBJ2-1; maybe TRBD2 (6 bases). This CDR3 region has 15 residues. The germline V and J ends were trimmed by 5 bases and 10 bases, with 21 bases remaining between them. Germline lookup yields CDR1 SEHNR and CDR2 FQNEAQ (reference sequence). In nucleotides, the CDR3 is TGTGCCAGCAGCCCCCCCACGGGAGCGGAGCGAGAGCAGTTCTTC. Translation: CASSPPTGAEREQFF.

V and J are TRBV20-1 and TRBJ2-1; 10 nucleotides agree with TRBD2. There are 13 residues in the CDR3. Looked up from germline, CDR1 is DFQATT and CDR2 is SNEGSKA (reference sequence). V lost 6 bases, J lost 9 bases, and 8 bases stayed unmatched. The CDR3 nucleotides are TGCAGTGCGGGGAGCGGGAGGGAGGCTGAGCAGTTCTTC. Its translation is CSAGSGREAEQFF.

V usage is TRBV6-5 and J usage is TRBJ1-1; D is undetermined. V lost 4 bases and J lost 5, with 8 bases in between. This CDR3 contains 12 residues. Per the germline V gene, CDR1 is MNHEY and CDR2 is SVGAGI. CDR3 bases: TGTGCCAGCAGTTCCCTGGGGACTGAAGCTTTCTTT. Protein product: CASSSLGTEAFF.

This rearrangement joins TRBV12-3 or TRBV12-4 to TRBJ2-1; 9 nucleotides agree with TRBD1. This CDR3 is built from 17 residues. With 6 bases clipped from V and 8 bases from J, the junction kept 17 bases outside the gene matches. The DNA of the CDR3 is TGTGCCAGCAGCAGTCCCGGGACAGGGATCGGTCCTCATGAGCAGTTCTTC. Amino acids: CASSSPGTGIGPHEQFF.

This clonotype was observed a few times. The chain is built from TRBV12-3 or TRBV12-4 and TRBJ2-4, with D perhaps matching TRBD2 (7 bases). The CDR3 length is 17 residues. The V and J ends lost 3 bases and 0 bases respectively, with 15 bases between them. The CDR3 sequence: CASSLAGAHIAKNIQYF. For the CDR3, the DNA is TGTGCCAGCAGTTTGGCGGGGGCTCATATAGCCAAAAACATTCAGTACTTC.

The chain combines TRBV20-1 with TRBJ2-5, with D possibly TRBD2 on 6 matching bases. The CDR3 is 14 amino acids. The V end lost 4 bases, the J end lost 5 bases, and 17 bases lay between the germline ends. Germline CDR1 DFQATT, CDR2 SNEGSKA (reference sequence). The CDR3 is CSATGGVVWETQYF. DNA for the CDR3: TGCAGTGCTACGGGCGGGGTTGTGTGGGAGACCCAGTACTTC.

The genes are TRBV20-1 and TRBJ2-1; no reliable D call. Between the trimmed V and J ends, which lost 0 bases and 0 bases, there was a span of 9 bases. The CDR3 runs 15 residues. CDR1 and CDR2 from the germline V gene are DFQATT and SNEGSKA (reference sequence). As DNA, the CDR3 is TGCAGTGCTAGAGATTTTGACGGCTCCTACAATGAGCAGTTCTTC. Translation gives CSARDFDGSYNEQFF.

J is TRBJ2-7 and V is TRBV20-1; tentative D call: TRBD2 (6 bases). CDR1 and CDR2 (germline): DFQATT, SNEGSKA (reference sequence). This CDR3 is 14 amino acids long. Trimming left V 3 bases short and J 2 bases short, with 14 bases between. CDR3 residues: CSARLPSAAYEQYF. The CDR3 DNA sequence: TGCAGTGCTAGGCTCCCTAGCGCCGCCTACGAGCAGTACTTC.

V and J are TRBV4-3 and TRBJ2-1, with no clear D. Germline V gives CDR1 LGHNA, CDR2 YSLEER. This CDR3 is 12 amino acids long. V was clipped by 1 base and J by 10 bases, with 8 bases between them. CDR3 sequence (DNA): TGCGCCAGCAGCCAAGGGCCGAGGGAGCAGTTCTTC. Translated: CASSQGPREQFF.

This clonotype was detected a few times. This chain links TRBV20-1 with TRBJ2-1; 12 bases match TRBD1. Unmatched junction bases numbered 6, after V lost 2 bases and J lost 7 bases. The CDR3 totals 15 residues. Germline-derived CDR1 and CDR2 are DFQATT and SNEGSKA (reference sequence). The CDR3 spells CSARRGTGGVNEQFF. The CDR3 nucleotides are TGCAGTGCTAGAAGGGGGACAGGGGGCGTGAATGAGCAGTTCTTC.

This clonotype appeared a single time. The gene calls are TRBV7-2 and TRBJ2-3; 12 bases are shared with TRBD1. The junction had 16 bases not matched to a gene; V was cut back by 8 bases and J by 4 bases. This CDR3 comprises 18 residues. CDR1 is SGHTA and CDR2 is FQGNSA in the germline V gene. CDR3 sequence reads: CASQGGDRGRIFPDTQYF. As DNA, the CDR3 is TGTGCCAGCCAGGGGGGGGACAGGGGGCGAATTTTTCCAGATACGCAGTATTTT. Based on the CDR3 plus reference TRBV7-2 and TRBJ2-3, the full variable domain is GAGVSQSPSNKVTEKGKDVELRCDPISGHTALYWYRQSLGQGLEFLIYFQGNSAPDKSGLPSDRFSAERTGGSVSTLTIQRTQQEDSAVYLCASQGGDRGRIFPDTQYFGPGTRLTVL.

This chain connects TRBV18 to TRBJ2-1; weak D call: TRBD2 (7 bases). Trimming cost V 4 bases and J 5 bases, with 15 bases left between them. The CDR3 loop spans 15 amino acids. Germline V gives CDR1 KGHSH, CDR2 LQKENI. CDR3 protein: CASSLAAGAHNEQFF. Written as DNA, the CDR3 is TGTGCCAGCTCACTAGCCGCGGGGGCACACAATGAGCAGTTCTTC.

This clonotype was found a few times. The rearrangement links TRBV6-5 to TRBJ1-6; 7 bases agree with TRBD1. Per the germline V gene, CDR1 is MNHEY and CDR2 is SVGAGI. J lost 9 bases, V lost 0 bases, and 8 bases had no gene match. The CDR3 consists of 16 residues. CDR3 sequence reads: CASSYSRTGIASPLHF. The CDR3 DNA follows: TGTGCCAGCAGTTACTCGCGGACAGGAATCGCTTCACCCCTCCACTTT.

This clonotype came up a few times. The chain couples TRBV4-3 to TRBJ2-7; no reliable D call. The V end was cut by 1 base, the J end by 2 bases, with 18 bases between. The germline V gene encodes CDR1 LGHNA and CDR2 YSLEER. CDR3 length: 17 residues. In DNA, the CDR3 is TGCGCCAGCAGCCAAGTATATTCCGGATCGAGGACCTACGAGCAGTACTTC. It translates to CASSQVYSGSRTYEQYF.

V is TRBV14 and J is TRBJ2-1, with D unclear. Germline V gives CDR1 SGHDN, CDR2 FVKESK. The V gene lost 4 bases and the J gene lost 7 bases, with 17 bases spanning the gap. The CDR3 is 15 amino acids. DNA for the CDR3: TGTGCCAGCAGCCCAACCGGGTCAACGTGGAATGAGCAGTTCTTC. Amino acid sequence: CASSPTGSTWNEQFF.

This clonotype was counted only a few times. The V call is TRBV20-1, the J call TRBJ2-1, with 7 bases fitting TRBD2. Germline loops: CDR1 DFQATT, CDR2 SNEGSKA (reference sequence). V lost 4 bases, J lost 8 bases, and 11 bases stayed unmatched. The CDR3 has 14 amino acids. The CDR3 coding sequence is TGCAGTGCTATCCGCGGGAGTTTCTTAGATGAGCAGTTCTTC. Translating it yields CSAIRGSFLDEQFF.

V usage is TRBV20-1 and J usage is TRBJ2-3; TRBD2 matches at 10 bases. Germline V gene lookup returns CDR1 DFQATT and CDR2 SNEGSKA (reference sequence). CDR3 length: 13 residues. The junction had 5 bases not matched to a gene; V was cut back by 5 bases and J by 6 bases. Written as DNA, the CDR3 is TGCAGTGCTGAAGCGGGAGGGGCTGATACGCAGTATTTT. Protein product: CSAEAGGADTQYF.

The chain carries TRBV4-3 and TRBJ2-7, with TRBD2 matching 8 bases. Germline V gives CDR1 LGHNA, CDR2 YSLEER. The CDR3 spans 16 residues. The V segment lost 1 base and the J segment 0 bases; nucleotides outside the gene matches: 5. The CDR3 loop is CASSQVASGFSYEQYF. The CDR3 coding sequence is TGCGCCAGCAGCCAAGTCGCTAGCGGGTTCTCCTACGAGCAGTACTTC.

This clonotype turned up a few times. V usage is TRBV7-2 and J usage is TRBJ1-3; D uncertain. Trimming cost V 1 base and J 4 bases, with 11 bases left between them. The CDR3 loop spans 15 amino acids. The germline gives CDR1 SGHTA, CDR2 FQGNSA. For the CDR3, the DNA is TGTGCCAGCAGCTTAGGTCCAGCACAAGGAAACACCATATATTTT. Translating it yields CASSLGPAQGNTIYF.

The chain is built from TRBV10-3 and TRBJ2-7; weak D call: TRBD1 (5 bases). The CDR3 is made up of 14 amino acids. From germline, CDR1 is ENHRY and CDR2 SYGVKD. With 4 bases removed from V and 3 bases from J, the gap between germline ends came to 13 bases. The CDR3 sequence is CAISGDQGGYEQYF. CDR3 coding DNA: TGTGCCATCAGTGGGGATCAGGGTGGCTACGAGCAGTACTTC.

In DNA, the CDR3 is TGTGCCAGCAGTTACTCGGCACAAGCTAGCACAGATACGCAGTATTTT. This encodes CASSYSAQASTDTQYF. V usage is TRBV6-6 and J usage is TRBJ2-3; no reliable D call. Germline V gene sequence: CDR1 MNHNY, CDR2 SVGAGI (reference sequence). V was clipped by 0 bases and J by 0 bases, with 10 bases between them. This CDR3 has 16 residues.

This chain uses TRBV20-1 with TRBJ1-1; the match to TRBD1 covers 7 bases. After removal of 5 bases from V and 4 bases from J, the junction contained 7 bases not matched to a gene. CDR1 is DFQATT and CDR2 is SNEGSKA in the germline V gene (reference sequence). The CDR3 contains 13 residues. CDR3 DNA sequence: TGCAGTGCTCCCCGACAGGGCGGCACTGAAGCTTTCTTT. As protein: CSAPRQGGTEAFF.

About this clonotype itself: This may come from a read error, since a much larger clone is one base off. The rearrangement joins TRBV7-6 to TRBJ1-2; D is perhaps TRBD1 (6 bases). CDR1 is SGHVS and CDR2 is FNYEAQ in the germline V gene. The CDR3 is 13 amino acids. The CDR3 is CACSLEGGGGYTF. The CDR3 nucleotides read TGTGCCTGCAGCTTAGAGGGGGGGGGCGGCTACACCTTC.

The chain joins TRBV7-8 to TRBJ2-1, with 14 bases matching TRBD2. The CDR3 length is 17 residues. Trimming took 5 bases from V and 5 from J; bases not matched to a gene: 8. In germline, CDR1 is SGHVS, CDR2 FQNEAQ. The CDR3 region is CASSRPGTSGSNNEQFF. CDR3 bases: TGTGCCAGCAGCCGCCCCGGGACTAGCGGGAGTAACAATGAGCAGTTCTTC.

This clonotype has more than one count but fewer than ten. The rearrangement joins TRBV4-2 to TRBJ2-3, with D perhaps matching TRBD2 (5 bases). The V end lost 0 bases, the J end lost 4 bases, and 11 bases lay between the germline ends. This CDR3 is built from 15 residues. Germline CDR1 is LGHNA and CDR2 is YNFKEQ. CDR3 region: CASSQEVLAADTQYF. The CDR3 nucleotides read TGTGCCAGCAGCCAAGAGGTTCTAGCAGCAGATACGCAGTATTTT.